This T cell receptor beta chain was retrieved from a study of cytomegalovirus exposure and HLA in healthy donors. Study-wide context: As an earlier analysis found, 150 million to 200 million T cells yielded about 120 million unique TCR beta sequences. Study findings and constraints: Across all donors, roughly uniform sequencing depth was an assumption of the presence/absence analyses. CMV serostatus was the sole immune exposure data available. DRB1 had the most TCR associations and HLA-C the fewest, a later analysis found, with rates varying by HLA locus.

On this clone: Its antigen is as yet unknown.

It was with 60 Vbeta and 13 Jbeta primers that the PCR ran. The protocol was immunoSEQ multiplex PCR, while the TCRdb copy is restricted to in-frame clones and leaves out a portion. The sample consists of 150,000 or so clones, around 83% of them appearing once. The CDR3 is 16 amino acids. Germline values: CDR1 SGHRS, CDR2 YFSETQ. Trimming cost V 5 bases and J 2 bases; bases outside gene matches: 11. The sequencing input was PBMCs. The V gene is TRBV5-1, the J gene TRBJ1-1; 8 positions agree with TRBD1. The TCR comes from a man younger than 30 in good health and CMV-seropositive. The CDR3 spells CASSIGQTGGNTEAFF. CDR3 coding DNA: TGCGCCAGCAGTATAGGGCAAACAGGGGGTAACACTGAAGCTTTCTTT.